This passage covers 5 T cell receptor beta chains from one sample sequenced in a study of cytomegalovirus exposure and HLA in healthy donors (TCRdb year 2017). Receptors were amplified or captured by the immunoSEQ multiplex PCR assay. This immuneACCESS table, as held by TCRdb, lists in-frame sequences with V and J called but not all clones. Of the missing ones, under half trace to an unresolved V gene in checked studies; the others have no known cause. In this sample the table shows fewer than 100,000 clones, approximately 90% of which occur a single time. 2% to 2.5% of the sample comes from the top ten. Sequencing was carried out using PBMCs. Receptors were obtained from a man aged 25-45 years in good health and CMV-seronegative.

This chain links TRBV5-6 with TRBJ2-7, with D maybe TRBD2 (5 bases). The CDR3 covers 16 residues. From germline, CDR1 is SGHDT and CDR2 YYEEEE. V was pared by 3 bases and J by 3 bases, with 19 bases between. The CDR3 spells CASSSPGLDSNYEQYF. CDR3 coding DNA: TGTGCCAGCAGCTCCCCTGGGTTGGACTCCAACTACGAGCAGTACTTC.

This chain joins TRBV6-1 and TRBJ2-1, with D uncertain. Deletions cut 4 bases from V and 0 bases from J, with 7 bases between. Germline CDR1 MNHNS, CDR2 SASEGT. The CDR3 has 14 residues. CDR3 in amino acids: CASSASSSYNEQFF. CDR3 in DNA: TGTGCCAGCAGTGCCTCGAGCTCCTACAATGAGCAGTTCTTC.

This chain connects TRBV30 to TRBJ2-7, with TRBD2 identical over 8 bases. The germline CDR1 and CDR2 sequences are GTSNPN and SVGIG (reference sequence). CDR3 length equals 14 residues. Trimming took 5 bases from V and 7 from J; bases not matched to a gene: 13. The CDR3 bases are TGTGCCTGGGCGGGGGGATCCGGCAGGGAAGAGCAGTACTTC. It translates to CAWAGGSGREEQYF.

This chain joins TRBV10-1 and TRBJ2-1, with 9 bases identical to TRBD2. Germline V gives CDR1 WNHNN, CDR2 SYGVQD (reference sequence). The V segment lost 5 bases and the J segment 2 bases; nucleotides outside the gene matches: 4. This CDR3 spans 15 amino acids. The CDR3 is CASSMGLAAYNEQFF. Here the CDR3 DNA reads TGCGCCAGCAGTATGGGACTAGCTGCCTACAATGAGCAGTTCTTC.

This rearrangement joins TRBV29-1 to TRBJ2-7; maybe TRBD1 (5 bases). This CDR3 is built from 15 residues. The V and J ends lost 5 bases and 0 bases respectively, with 17 bases between them. Germline-derived CDR1 and CDR2 are SQVTM and ANQGSEA. The CDR3 loop is CSVILAGKSSYEQYF. CDR3 nucleotides: TGCAGCGTTATTCTTGCAGGGAAAAGCTCCTACGAGCAGTACTTC.